The clone carrying this T cell receptor beta chain showed up just a few times. The V end was cut by 3 bases, the J end by 2 bases, with 11 bases between. Germline CDR1 DFQATT, CDR2 SNEGSKA (reference sequence). This CDR3 comprises 13 residues. TCRdb redid the calling of the RT-PCR reads with MiXCR, one entry per CDR3 protein. The sample lists more than 600,000 distinct CDR3 sequences, 13% to 15% seen once, with roughly 3.9% in the top ten. The chain uses TRBV20-1 and TRBJ2-7; D may match TRBD1 or TRBD2 (5 bases each). This receptor was identified in a female donor in good health, serving as a healthy control. Input material: memory CD4+ T cells from blood. In nucleotides, the CDR3 is TGCAGTGCTAGGGGGACGCGAGCCTACGAGCAGTACTTC. This codes for CSARGTRAYEQYF.